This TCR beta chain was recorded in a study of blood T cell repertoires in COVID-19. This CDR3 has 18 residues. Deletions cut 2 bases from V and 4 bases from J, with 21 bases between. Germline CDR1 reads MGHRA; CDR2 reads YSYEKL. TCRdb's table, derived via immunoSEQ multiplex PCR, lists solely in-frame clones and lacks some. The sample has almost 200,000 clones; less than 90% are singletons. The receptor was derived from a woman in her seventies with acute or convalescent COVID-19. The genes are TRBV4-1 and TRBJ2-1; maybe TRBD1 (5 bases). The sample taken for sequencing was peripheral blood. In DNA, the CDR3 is TGCGCCAGCAGCCAATTGGATCCCTTGGGGCGGCCTTACAATGAGCAGTTCTTC. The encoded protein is CASSQLDPLGRPYNEQFF.